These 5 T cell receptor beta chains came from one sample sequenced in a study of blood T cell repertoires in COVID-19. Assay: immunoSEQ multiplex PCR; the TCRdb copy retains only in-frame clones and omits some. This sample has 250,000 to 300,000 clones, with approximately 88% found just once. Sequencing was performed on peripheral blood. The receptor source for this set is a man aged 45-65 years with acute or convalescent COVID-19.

The CDR3 nucleotides read TGTGCCACCAGTGACCGTCAAGACAGTCCCCCACGGGAGTACGAGCAGTACTTC. Protein sequence: CATSDRQDSPPREYEQYF. The chain links TRBV24-1 to TRBJ2-7, with D possibly being TRBD2 (6 bases). The CDR3 runs 18 residues. The ends were cut back, 4 bases at V and 4 bases at J, with 25 bases in the middle. Germline assignment: CDR1 KGHDR and CDR2 SFDVKD.

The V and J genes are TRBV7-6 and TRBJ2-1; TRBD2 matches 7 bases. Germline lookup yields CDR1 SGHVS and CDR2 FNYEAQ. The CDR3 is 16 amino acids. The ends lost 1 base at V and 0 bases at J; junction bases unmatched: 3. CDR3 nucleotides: TGTGCCAGCAGCTTAGGGGCTAGCGGCTCCTACAATGAGCAGTTCTTC. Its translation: CASSLGASGSYNEQFF.

The CDR3 DNA is TGTGCCACCAGTGATTTGGTAATGAACACTGAAGCTTTCTTT. Amino acids: CATSDLVMNTEAFF. This chain connects TRBV24-1 to TRBJ1-1; no clear D gene. Trimming shortened V by 0 bases and J by 0 bases, and 4 bases separated the two germline ends. Germline CDR1 and CDR2: KGHDR and SFDVKD. The CDR3 spans 14 residues.

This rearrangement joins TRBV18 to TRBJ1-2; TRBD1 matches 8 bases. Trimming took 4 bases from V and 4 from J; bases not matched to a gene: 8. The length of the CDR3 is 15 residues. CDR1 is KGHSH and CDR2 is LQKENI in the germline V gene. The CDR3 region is CASSQDQGAGYGYTF. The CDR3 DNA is TGTGCCAGCTCACAAGACCAGGGGGCGGGCTATGGCTACACCTTC.

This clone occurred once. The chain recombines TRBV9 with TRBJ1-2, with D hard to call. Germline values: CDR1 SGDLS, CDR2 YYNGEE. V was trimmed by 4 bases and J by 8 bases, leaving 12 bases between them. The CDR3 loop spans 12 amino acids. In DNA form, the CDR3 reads TGTGCCAGCAGCCCCAGGTATGGAGGCTACACCTTC. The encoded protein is CASSPRYGGYTF. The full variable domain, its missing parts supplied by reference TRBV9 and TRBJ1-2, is DSGVTQTPKHLITATGQRVTLRCSPRSGDLSVYWYQQSLDQGLQFLIQYYNGEERAKGNILERFSAQQFPDLHSELNLSSLELGDSALYFCASSPRYGGYTFGSGTRLTVV.